This is a list of T cell receptor beta chains from one sample in a study of cytomegalovirus exposure and HLA in healthy donors. Measured with immunoSEQ multiplex PCR; TCRdb has only the in-frame clones, and not every one. Among roughly 180,000 clones, 75% were seen once, and the ten largest hold less than 9.5%. The sample was PBMCs. Receptor source: a woman between 40 and 55 years old in good health and CMV-seropositive. CDR3s include the opening cysteine and the closing phenylalanine or tryptophan. D genes are given only for firm matches.

V gene	D gene	J gene	CDR3 protein
TRBV6-1	.	TRBJ2-7	CASSEAMTGSSYEQYF
TRBV10-3	.	TRBJ1-1	CAISGTANTEAFF
TRBV13	TRBD2	TRBJ2-3	CASSSGLAGGFSYTDTQYF
TRBV4-2	TRBD1	TRBJ1-2	CASSQAYRGHYGYTF
TRBV5-4	.	TRBJ2-3	CATLYSGGDTQYF
TRBV2	.	TRBJ1-1	CASSESGRKNTEAFF
TRBV18	.	TRBJ1-4	CASSLDRLNEKLFF
TRBV5-5	TRBD1	TRBJ1-1	CASSGRTGGGGEAFF
TRBV27	.	TRBJ2-7	CASATTRYSYEQYF
TRBV7-9	TRBD1	TRBJ2-7	CASSLAGTGTYEQYF
TRBV9	TRBD2	TRBJ2-7	CASSVAVRGEQYF
TRBV6-5	.	TRBJ1-1	CASSEEAVNTEAFF
TRBV9	TRBD2	TRBJ2-1	CASSALLAGVHEQFF
TRBV7-8	TRBD1	TRBJ1-1	CASSFGTGGKIYTEAFF
TRBV27	.	TRBJ2-1	CASSLRGSYNEQFF
TRBV7-2	TRBD2	TRBJ2-7	CASSAGLAGLGEQYF
TRBV10-3	.	TRBJ1-3	CASASRDTSSGNTIYF
TRBV5-8	.	TRBJ2-7	CASSLFGTRRIEQYF